This TCR beta chain was identified during a study of cytomegalovirus exposure and HLA in healthy donors. A remark on this clone: Its target is not known.

Study results and caveats: As a later analysis revealed, the rate of TCR association differed by HLA locus, with DRB1 most and HLA-C fewest.

PCR involved 60 Vbeta and 13 Jbeta primers. The assay was immunoSEQ multiplex PCR, and TCRdb's table has in-frame clones only and misses some. The data hold around 170,000 clones, with approximately 75% observed a single time. The CDR3 runs 15 residues. Germline-derived CDR1 and CDR2 are SEHNR and FQNEAQ (reference sequence). V trimming: 3 bases; J trimming: 4 bases; junction bases outside the gene matches: 8. The sequence was collected from a girl aged 5 to 17 in good health and CMV-seronegative. Source material: PBMCs. The chain combines TRBV7-9 with TRBJ1-2; 7 bases line up with TRBD1. Written as DNA, the CDR3 is TGTGCCAGCAGCTTGGATTCGGGACAGATCTATGGCTACACCTTC. It yields the protein CASSLDSGQIYGYTF.